Presented here are 7 T cell receptor beta chains from one specimen sequenced in a study of technical replicates of blood from a handful of donors. Clones were read by immunoSEQ multiplex PCR, and TCRdb kept only the in-frame ones, dropping some. The data contain under 85,000 clones, roughly 86% of them singletons. The sequenced sample consisted of PBMCs. The receptors originated from a human donor in good health. Some clones in this sample may be carry-over from other donors' samples.

This chain connects TRBV7-2 to TRBJ2-7, with 9 positions matching TRBD2. The CDR3 is 16 amino acids. Germline V gene data show CDR1 as SGHTA and CDR2 as FQGNSA. Germline trimming cut 5 bases from V and 7 bases from J; bases unmatched to any gene: 15. Here the CDR3 reads CASSPRDAGGAHEQYF. DNA for the CDR3: TGTGCCAGCAGCCCCAGGGATGCGGGGGGGGCCCATGAGCAGTACTTC.

This clone came up once. The chain carries TRBV4-1 and TRBJ2-1; D call uncertain. The V gene lost 3 bases and the J gene lost 4 bases, with 7 bases spanning the gap. Germline loops: CDR1 MGHRA, CDR2 YSYEKL. The CDR3 extends over 13 amino acids. CDR3 sequence reads: CASSHPRYNEQFF. For the CDR3, the DNA is TGCGCCAGCAGCCACCCGCGGTACAATGAGCAGTTCTTC.

This clone appeared a few times. This chain uses TRBV5-4 with TRBJ2-1; D might be TRBD2 (5 bases). V lost 3 bases and J lost 3, with 7 bases in between. CDR1 SGHNT and CDR2 YYREEE come from the germline V gene (reference sequence). CDR3 length: 13 amino acids. The CDR3 reads CASSWRYYNEQFF. CDR3 coding DNA: TGTGCCAGCAGCTGGAGGTACTACAATGAGCAGTTCTTC.

The chain recombines TRBV6-5 with TRBJ1-6, with D possibly TRBD1 on 5 matching bases. V lost 2 bases and J lost 11, with 10 bases in between. The CDR3 consists of 13 residues. Germline V gene data show CDR1 as MNHEY and CDR2 as SVGAGI. CDR3 sequence reads: CASSYEGRTPLHF. In DNA form, the CDR3 reads TGTGCCAGCAGTTACGAGGGGAGGACACCCCTCCACTTT.

The chain carries TRBV5-4 and TRBJ1-5, with D possibly TRBD1 on 6 matching bases. Germline CDR1 and CDR2: SGHNT and YYREEE (reference sequence). The CDR3 is 14 residues long. Trimming took off 1 base at V and 3 bases at J, with 8 bases between the two ends. CDR3 region: CASSLQGTNQPQHF. CDR3 bases: TGTGCCAGCAGCTTGCAGGGGACCAATCAGCCCCAGCATTTT.

This chain links TRBV6-1 with TRBJ1-6; TRBD1 might be the D (5 bases). CDR3 length: 19 amino acids. V dropped 3 bases and J dropped 0 bases, with 18 bases sitting between them. CDR1 and CDR2 from the germline V gene are MNHNS and SASEGT. CDR3 residues: CASSDIRGLISSYNSPLHF. In DNA, the CDR3 is TGTGCCAGCAGTGATATTAGGGGACTAATTAGCTCCTATAATTCACCCCTCCACTTT.

CDR3 nucleotides: TGCGCCAGCAGCCAAGATGCTCAGCGGGGGGGGCGAGATACGCAGTATTTT. This gives the protein CASSQDAQRGGRDTQYF. The genes are TRBV4-3 and TRBJ2-3, with 10 bases identical to TRBD2. V shed 0 bases, J shed 5 bases, and the junction held 8 bases outside the gene matches. The CDR3 totals 17 residues. Germline V lookup: CDR1 LGHNA, CDR2 YSLEER.